This T cell receptor beta chain is from a study of cytomegalovirus exposure and HLA in healthy donors. Notes on the study in general: Most observed TCR sequences were rare, whereas some public TCRs were detected in many donors.

As regards this clone: Its specificity is unknown.

V was pared by 5 bases and J by 4 bases, with 10 bases of the junction left unmatched. The germline gives CDR1 SEHNR, CDR2 FQNEAQ (reference sequence). CDR3 length: 15 residues. 60 Vbeta and 13 Jbeta primers were used in PCR. Sequencing used immunoSEQ multiplex PCR; TCRdb keeps in-frame clones, though not all of them. The sample yields over 95,000 clones, under 90% seen once. V usage is TRBV7-9 and J usage is TRBJ2-7, with 8 bases identical to TRBD2. Input material: PBMCs. This clonotype originated in a woman in her late teens or twenties in good health and CMV-seronegative. CDR3 sequence: CASSKYSGKEYEQYF. In DNA, the CDR3 is TGTGCCAGCAGCAAGTATAGCGGGAAAGAATACGAGCAGTACTTC.